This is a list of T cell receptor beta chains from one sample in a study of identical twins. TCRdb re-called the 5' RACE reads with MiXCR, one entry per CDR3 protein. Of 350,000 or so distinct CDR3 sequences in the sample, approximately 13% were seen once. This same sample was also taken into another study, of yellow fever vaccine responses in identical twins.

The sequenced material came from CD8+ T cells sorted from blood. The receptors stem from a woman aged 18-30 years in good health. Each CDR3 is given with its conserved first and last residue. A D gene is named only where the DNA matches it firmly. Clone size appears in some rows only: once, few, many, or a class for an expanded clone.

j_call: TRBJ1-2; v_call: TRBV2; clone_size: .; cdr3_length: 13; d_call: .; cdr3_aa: CASPNGPGYGYTF; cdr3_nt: TGTGCCTCCCCGAACGGTCCGGGCTATGGCTACACCTTC
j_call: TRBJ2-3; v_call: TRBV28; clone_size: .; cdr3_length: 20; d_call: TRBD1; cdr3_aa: CASSTIPGQGLGVVPDTQYF; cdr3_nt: TGTGCCAGCAGTACGATCCCGGGACAGGGATTAGGAGTCGTCCCAGATACGCAGTATTTT
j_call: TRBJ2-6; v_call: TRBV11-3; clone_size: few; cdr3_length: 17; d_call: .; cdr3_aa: CASSFRARSSGANVLTF; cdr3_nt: TGTGCCAGCAGCTTCAGGGCTAGGAGCTCTGGGGCCAACGTCCTGACTTTC
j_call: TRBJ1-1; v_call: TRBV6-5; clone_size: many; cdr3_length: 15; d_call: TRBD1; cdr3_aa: CASSSGTGASLVAFF; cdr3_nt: TGTGCCAGCAGTTCCGGGACAGGGGCCTCTTTGGTGGCTTTCTTT
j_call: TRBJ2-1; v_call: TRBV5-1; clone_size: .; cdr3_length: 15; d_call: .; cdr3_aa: CASNLNEVISNEQFF; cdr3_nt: TGCGCCAGCAACCTAAACGAGGTTATCAGTAATGAGCAGTTCTTC
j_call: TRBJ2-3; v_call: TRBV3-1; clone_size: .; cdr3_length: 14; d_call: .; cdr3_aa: CASSQTRALDAQYF; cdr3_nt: TGTGCCAGCAGCCAGACTAGAGCCTTGGATGCGCAGTATTTT
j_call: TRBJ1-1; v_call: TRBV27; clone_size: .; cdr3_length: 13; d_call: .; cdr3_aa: CASSPTGSTEAFF; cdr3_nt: TGTGCCAGCAGTCCCACAGGGAGCACTGAAGCTTTCTTT
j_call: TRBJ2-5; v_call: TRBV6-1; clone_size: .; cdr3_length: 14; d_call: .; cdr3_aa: CASSERGAQETQYF; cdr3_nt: TGTGCCAGCAGTGAAAGGGGGGCCCAAGAGACCCAGTACTTC
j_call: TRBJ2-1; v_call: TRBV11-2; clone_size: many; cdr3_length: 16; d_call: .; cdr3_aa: CASSLKGVASYNEQFF; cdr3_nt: TGTGCCAGCAGCTTAAAGGGCGTTGCGTCCTACAATGAGCAGTTCTTC
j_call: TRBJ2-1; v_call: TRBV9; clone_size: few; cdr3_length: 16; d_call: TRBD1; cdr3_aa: CASTPGGQATYNEQFF; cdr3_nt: TGTGCCAGCACCCCAGGGGGACAGGCGACTTACAATGAGCAGTTCTTC
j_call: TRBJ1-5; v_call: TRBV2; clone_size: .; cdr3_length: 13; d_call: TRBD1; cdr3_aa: CASRAGGFQPQHF; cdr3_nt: TGTGCCAGCAGGGCAGGGGGCTTTCAGCCCCAGCATTTT
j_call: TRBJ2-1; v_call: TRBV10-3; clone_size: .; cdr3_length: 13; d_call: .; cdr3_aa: CAISEFEGNEQFF; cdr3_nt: TGTGCCATCAGTGAGTTCGAGGGCAATGAGCAGTTCTTC
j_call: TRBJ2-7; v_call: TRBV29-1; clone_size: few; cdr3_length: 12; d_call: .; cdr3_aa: CSVEDYKFEQYF; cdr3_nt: TGCAGCGTTGAAGACTATAAGTTCGAGCAGTACTTC
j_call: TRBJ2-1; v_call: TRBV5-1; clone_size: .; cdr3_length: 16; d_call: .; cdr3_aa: CASSLVINAYSSEQFF; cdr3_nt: TGCGCCAGCAGCTTGGTTATTAACGCCTACAGTAGTGAGCAGTTCTTC
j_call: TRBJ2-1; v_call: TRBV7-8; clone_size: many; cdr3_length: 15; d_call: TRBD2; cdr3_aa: CASRSGTSANNEQFF; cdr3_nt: TGTGCCAGCAGGTCCGGGACTAGCGCAAACAATGAGCAGTTCTTC
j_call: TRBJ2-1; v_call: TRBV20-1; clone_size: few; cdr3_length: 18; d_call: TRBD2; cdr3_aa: CSARWGLAGGPAYNEQFF; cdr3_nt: TGCAGTGCCAGATGGGGACTAGCGGGAGGCCCAGCCTACAATGAGCAGTTCTTC
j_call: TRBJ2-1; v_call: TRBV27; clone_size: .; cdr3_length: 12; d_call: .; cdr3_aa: CASSFRENEQFF; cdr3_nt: TGTGCCAGCAGTTTCCGGGAGAATGAGCAGTTCTTC
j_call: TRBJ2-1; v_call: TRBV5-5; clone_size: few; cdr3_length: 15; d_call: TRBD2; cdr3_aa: CASSRRGREIDEQFF; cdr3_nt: TGTGCCAGCTCAAGACGAGGGCGGGAGATTGATGAGCAGTTCTTC
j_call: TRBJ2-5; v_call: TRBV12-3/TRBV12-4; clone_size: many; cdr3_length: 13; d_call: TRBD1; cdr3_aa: CASSGTGQETQYF; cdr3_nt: TGTGCCAGCAGCGGGACAGGGCAAGAGACCCAGTACTTC
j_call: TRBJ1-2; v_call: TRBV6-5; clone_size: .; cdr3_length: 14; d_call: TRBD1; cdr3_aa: CASSSRGGLYGYTF; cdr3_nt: TGTGCCAGCAGTTCCAGGGGGGGATTGTATGGCTACACCTTC
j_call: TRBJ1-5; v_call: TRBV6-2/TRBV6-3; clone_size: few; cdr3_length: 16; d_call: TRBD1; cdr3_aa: CASSSLWDRVQQPQHF; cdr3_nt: TGTGCCAGCAGTTCTTTATGGGACAGGGTGCAGCAGCCCCAGCATTTT
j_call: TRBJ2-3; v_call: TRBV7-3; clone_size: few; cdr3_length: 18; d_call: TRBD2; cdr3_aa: CASSLTGTSGRVTDTQYF; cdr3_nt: TGTGCCAGCAGCTTAACGGGGACTAGCGGGAGAGTCACAGATACGCAGTATTTT
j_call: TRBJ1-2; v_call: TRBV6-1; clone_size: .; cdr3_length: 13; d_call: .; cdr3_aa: CASSHGQLYGYTF; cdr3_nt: TGTGCCAGCAGCCACGGACAGCTCTATGGCTACACCTTC
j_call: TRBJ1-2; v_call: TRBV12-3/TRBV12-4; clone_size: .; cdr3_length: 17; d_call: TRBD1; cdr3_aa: CASSLMGRGHSDYGYTF; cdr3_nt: TGTGCCAGCAGTTTAATGGGCAGGGGGCATTCGGACTATGGCTACACCTTC
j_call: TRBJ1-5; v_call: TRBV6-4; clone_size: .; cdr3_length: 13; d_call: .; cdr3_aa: CASSDKEGQPQHF; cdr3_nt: TGTGCCAGCAGTGATAAGGAAGGTCAGCCCCAGCATTTT
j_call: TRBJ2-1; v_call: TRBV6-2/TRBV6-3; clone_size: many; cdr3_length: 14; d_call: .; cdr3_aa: CASSYGGRDQEQFF; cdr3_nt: TGTGCCAGCAGTTACGGAGGCCGCGACCAGGAGCAGTTCTTC
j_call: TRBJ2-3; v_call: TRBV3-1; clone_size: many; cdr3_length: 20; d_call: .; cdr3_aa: CASSQETMLPSTPVTDTQYF; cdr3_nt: TGTGCCAGCAGCCAAGAGACTATGCTTCCGAGTACCCCGGTCACAGATACGCAGTATTTT
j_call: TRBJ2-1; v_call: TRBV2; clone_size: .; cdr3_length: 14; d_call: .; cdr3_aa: CASSEADPTSRQFF; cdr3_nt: TGTGCCAGCAGCGAAGCGGACCCAACTAGCCGGCAGTTCTTC
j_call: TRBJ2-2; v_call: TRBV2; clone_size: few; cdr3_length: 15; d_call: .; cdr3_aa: CASSEGTSSAGELFF; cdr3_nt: TGTGCCAGCAGTGAGGGAACTAGTTCGGCCGGGGAGCTGTTTTTT
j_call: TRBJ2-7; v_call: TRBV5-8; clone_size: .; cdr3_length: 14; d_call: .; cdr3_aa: CASSLASFGDEQYF; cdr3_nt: TGTGCCAGCAGCTTGGCCTCTTTCGGGGACGAGCAGTACTTC
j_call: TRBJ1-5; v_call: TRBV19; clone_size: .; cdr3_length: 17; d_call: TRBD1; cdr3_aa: CASSPRDRAYSNQPQHF; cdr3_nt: TGTGCCAGTAGTCCAAGGGACAGGGCTTATAGCAATCAGCCCCAGCATTTT
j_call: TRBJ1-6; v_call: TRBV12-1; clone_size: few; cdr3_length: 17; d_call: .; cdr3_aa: CASSLKRASSYNSPLHF; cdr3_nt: TGTGCCAGCAGCCTGAAAAGGGCCAGCTCCTATAATTCACCCCTCCACTTT
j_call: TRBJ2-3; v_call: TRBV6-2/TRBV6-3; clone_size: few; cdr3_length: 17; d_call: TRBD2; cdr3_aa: CASSYFGLAELTDTQYF; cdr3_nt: TGTGCCAGCAGTTATTTCGGACTAGCGGAGTTGACAGATACGCAGTATTTT
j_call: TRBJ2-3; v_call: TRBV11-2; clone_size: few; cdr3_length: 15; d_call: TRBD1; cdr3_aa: CASSLVRTGGDTQYF; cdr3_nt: TGTGCCAGCAGCTTAGTAAGGACAGGGGGAGATACGCAGTATTTT
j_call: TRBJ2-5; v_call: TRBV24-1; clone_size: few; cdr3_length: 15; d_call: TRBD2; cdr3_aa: CATGLAGGPGETQYF; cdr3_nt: TGTGCCACCGGACTAGCGGGAGGGCCGGGTGAGACCCAGTACTTC
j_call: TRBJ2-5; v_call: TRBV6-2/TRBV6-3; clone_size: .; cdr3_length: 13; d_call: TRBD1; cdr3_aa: CASTRQGAETQYF; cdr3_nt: TGTGCCAGCACCAGACAGGGGGCAGAGACCCAGTACTTC
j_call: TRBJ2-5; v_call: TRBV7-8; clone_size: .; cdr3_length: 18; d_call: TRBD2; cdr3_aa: CASSLRFAGGMYQETQYF; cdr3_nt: TGTGCCAGCAGCTTAAGGTTTGCGGGGGGAATGTACCAAGAGACCCAGTACTTC
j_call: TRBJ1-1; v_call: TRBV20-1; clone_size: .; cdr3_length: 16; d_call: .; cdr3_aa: CSARDPVGPMNTEAFF; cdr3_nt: TGCAGTGCTAGAGATCCGGTGGGGCCTATGAACACTGAAGCTTTCTTT
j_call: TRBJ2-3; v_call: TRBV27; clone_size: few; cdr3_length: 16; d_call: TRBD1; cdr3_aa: CASSSGQGKSTDTQYF; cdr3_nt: TGTGCCAGCAGTTCCGGACAGGGGAAAAGCACAGATACGCAGTATTTT
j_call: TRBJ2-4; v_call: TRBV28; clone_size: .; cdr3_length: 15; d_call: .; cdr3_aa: CASSLRYGAKNIQYF; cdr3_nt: TGTGCCAGCAGTTTACGGTACGGAGCCAAAAACATTCAGTACTTC